Below are 15 T cell receptor beta chains sequenced from a single sample in a study of identical twins. TCRdb ran MiXCR on the 5' RACE reads and lists one entry per CDR3 protein. Of approximately 890,000 distinct CDR3 sequences in the sample, around an eighth were seen once. These data were also filed under a second study, of yellow fever vaccine responses in identical twins.

The sequenced sample was PBMCs. These receptors originate from a woman aged 18-29 years in good health.

This clonotype has ten or more counts. This chain links TRBV7-9 with TRBJ2-3; TRBD1 aligns across 7 bases. The CDR3 is 14 amino acids. CDR1 SEHNR and CDR2 FQNEAQ come from the germline V gene (reference sequence). With 5 bases clipped from V and 7 bases from J, the junction kept 9 bases outside the gene matches. CDR3 in amino acids: CASSAQGVQYTQYF. The DNA for the CDR3 is TGTGCCAGCAGCGCCCAGGGGGTTCAGTATACGCAGTATTTT.

This clonotype came up many times. The chain joins TRBV24-1 to TRBJ2-3, with D uncertain. CDR1 is KGHDR and CDR2 is SFDVKD in the germline V gene. The CDR3 sequence is 11 residues long. Trimming removed 7 bases from V and 2 bases from J, with 3 bases in between. The CDR3 DNA follows: TGTGCCACCAGCACCACAGATACGCAGTATTTT. Translation gives CATSTTDTQYF.

This clonotype was counted only a few times. The chain's CDR3 is CASRASFERETQYF. As DNA, the CDR3 is TGTGCCAGCAGAGCATCCTTCGAGCGAGAGACCCAGTACTTC. The chain links TRBV7-9 to TRBJ2-5; D is unclear. The germline CDR1 and CDR2 sequences are SEHNR and FQNEAQ (reference sequence). V lost 6 bases and J lost 4, with 15 bases in between. CDR3 length equals 14 residues.

There are a few counts of this clonotype. The chain employs TRBV12-3 or TRBV12-4 and TRBJ2-7; TRBD2 aligns across 9 bases. With 7 bases clipped from V and 6 bases from J, the junction kept 10 bases outside the gene matches. This CDR3 is 14 amino acids long. The CDR3 DNA sequence: TGTGCCAGCAAAGACGTAGCGGGAGCCTCCGAGCAGTACTTC. Its protein product is CASKDVAGASEQYF.

This clonotype was picked up a small number of times. The chain links TRBV9 to TRBJ2-7; D is unclear. Trimming cost V 3 bases and J 4 bases, with 11 bases left between them. The germline gives CDR1 SGDLS, CDR2 YYNGEE. The CDR3 has 13 residues. The CDR3 loop reads CASSGLPRYEQYV. The CDR3 nucleotides read TGTGCCAGCAGCGGCCTTCCGAGGTACGAGCAGTACGTC.

This clonotype was counted a few times. CDR3 region: CAISESGTTRGEAFF. CDR3 nucleotide sequence: TGTGCCATCAGTGAGTCGGGGACGACCAGGGGTGAAGCTTTCTTT. The V call is TRBV10-3, the J call TRBJ1-1; a possible D gene is TRBD1 (6 bases). This CDR3 has 15 amino acids. Trimming took off 0 bases at V and 7 bases at J, with 15 bases between the two ends. Germline V CDR1 and CDR2: ENHRY, SYGVKD.

The gene calls are TRBV20-1 and TRBJ1-1; 7 bases map to TRBD1. The CDR3 loop spans 15 amino acids. The junction had 7 bases not matched to a gene; V was cut back by 3 bases and J by 0 bases. Germline CDR1 is DFQATT and CDR2 is SNEGSKA (reference sequence). CDR3: CSARAQGQLNTEAFF. CDR3 in DNA: TGCAGTGCTAGGGCACAGGGACAGCTGAACACTGAAGCTTTCTTT.

With regard to this clonotype: A read error may produce the germline difference seen at one junction end. The V and J genes are TRBV4-2 and TRBJ1-1, with D possibly TRBD1 on 5 matching bases. Germline V gene sequence: CDR1 LGHNA, CDR2 YNFKEQ. The CDR3 has 14 amino acids. In nucleotides, the CDR3 is TGTGCCAGCAGCGCCGGGCTCCTCTGCAGGGAACTGCTTTTT. It specifies CASSAGLLCRELLF.

CDR3: CASSFRPRETQYF. In nucleotides, the CDR3 is TGTGCCAGCAGTTTTCGGCCTAGGGAGACCCAGTACTTC. This chain joins TRBV12-3 or TRBV12-4 and TRBJ2-5, with D unclear. V was pared by 3 bases and J by 5 bases, with 10 bases between. The CDR3 length is 13 residues.

This chain connects TRBV20-1 to TRBJ1-1; D gene unclear. The germline V gene has CDR1 DFQATT and CDR2 SNEGSKA (reference sequence). This CDR3 contains 14 residues. V lost 2 bases to trimming and J lost 2 bases, with 12 bases between them. CDR3 nucleotides: TGCAGTGCTAGATCCCAGGACCTAAACACTGAAGCTTTCTTT. This encodes CSARSQDLNTEAFF.

This clonotype was seen a handful of times. The chain combines TRBV28 with TRBJ2-1, with D unclear. Germline-derived CDR1 and CDR2 are MDHEN and SYDVKM. Trimming stripped 3 bases from V and 7 bases from J, with 10 bases between. This CDR3 is built from 13 residues. The CDR3 DNA is TGTGCCAGCAGTTTCGGGTTCGGGAATGAGCAGTTCTTC. Its protein is CASSFGFGNEQFF.

This clonotype was counted at least ten times. The chain recombines TRBV12-3 or TRBV12-4 with TRBJ2-1; 9 bases line up with TRBD2. Unmatched junction bases numbered 8, after V lost 6 bases and J lost 8 bases. The CDR3 has 14 amino acids. CDR3 coding DNA: TGTGCCAGCAGCACAGCGGGAGGTGTTCATGAGCAGTTCTTC. This translates into CASSTAGGVHEQFF.

This clonotype has more than one count but fewer than ten. The chain has TRBV28 and TRBJ2-1, with D hard to call. CDR3 length: 14 amino acids. Germline V CDR1 and CDR2: MDHEN, SYDVKM. V lost 2 bases, J lost 3 bases, and 8 bases lay in between. The CDR3 bases are TGTGCCAGCAGTTTAAGTCTCTTCTACAATGAGCAGTTCTTC. Its translation is CASSLSLFYNEQFF.

This clonotype has at least ten counts. The chain links TRBV7-2 to TRBJ2-1; TRBD2 might be the D (6 bases). V was trimmed by 3 bases and J by 9 bases, leaving 9 bases between them. The germline V gene has CDR1 SGHTA and CDR2 FQGNSA. The CDR3 totals 12 residues. CDR3 DNA sequence: TGTGCCAGCAGCTTGGGACTGGGTGAGCAGTTCTTC. Its protein product is CASSLGLGEQFF.

This sequence joins TRBV6-9 and TRBJ1-1; D gene uncertain. The V gene lost 1 base and the J gene lost 1 base, with 7 bases spanning the gap. The germline V gene encodes CDR1 MNHGY and CDR2 SVAAGI. There are 14 residues in the CDR3. The CDR3 sequence: CASSYWTANTEAFF. The CDR3 coding sequence is TGTGCCAGCAGTTATTGGACTGCGAACACTGAAGCTTTCTTT.